The sequence of this T cell receptor beta chain was determined in a study of T cells expressing NK-cell markers. Study overall: HCMV seropositivity marked seven of the eight sequenced donors; one was seronegative.

The germline V gene encodes CDR1 DFQATT and CDR2 SNEGSKA (reference sequence). CDR3 length: 15 amino acids. UMIs were included in TCR beta cDNA generated by 5'RACE template switching. TCRdb processed the 5' RACE reads again and assigns one entry to each CDR3 protein, with no DNA. The specimen's table records about 550,000 distinct CDR3 sequences. This receptor was taken from a man aged 18 to 30 in good health. The genes are TRBV20-1 and TRBJ1-4; TCRdb outputs TRBD1, but without DNA this stays unchecked. Sequenced material: blood T cells: a sorted CD56 or NKG2C T cell subset, CD4+ or CD8+ T cells, or bulk PBMC T cells (not recorded which). CDR3: CSARAVRESLEKLFF.